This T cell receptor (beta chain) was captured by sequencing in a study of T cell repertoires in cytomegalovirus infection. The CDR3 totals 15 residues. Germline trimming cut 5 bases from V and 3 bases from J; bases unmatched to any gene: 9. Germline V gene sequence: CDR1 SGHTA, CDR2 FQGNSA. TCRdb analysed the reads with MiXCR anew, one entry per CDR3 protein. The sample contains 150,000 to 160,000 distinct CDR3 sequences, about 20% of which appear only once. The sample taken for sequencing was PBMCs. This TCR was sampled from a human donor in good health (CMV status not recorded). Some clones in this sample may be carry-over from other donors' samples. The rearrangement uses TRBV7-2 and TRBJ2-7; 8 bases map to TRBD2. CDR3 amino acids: CASSPLAGGNYEQYF. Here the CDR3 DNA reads TGTGCCAGCAGCCCGTTGGCGGGGGGCAACTACGAGCAGTACTTC.